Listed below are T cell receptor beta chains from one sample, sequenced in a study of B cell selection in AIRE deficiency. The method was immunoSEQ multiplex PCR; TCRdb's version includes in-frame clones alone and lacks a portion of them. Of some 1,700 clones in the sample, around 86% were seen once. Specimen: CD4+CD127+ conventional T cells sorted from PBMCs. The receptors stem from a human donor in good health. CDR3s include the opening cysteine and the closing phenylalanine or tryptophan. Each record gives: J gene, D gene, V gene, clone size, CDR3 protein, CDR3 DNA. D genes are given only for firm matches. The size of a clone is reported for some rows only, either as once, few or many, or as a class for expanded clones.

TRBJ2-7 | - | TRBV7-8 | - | CASSGQLVPNAYEQYF | TGTGCCAGCAGCGGCCAACTAGTGCCGAATGCCTACGAGCAGTACTTC
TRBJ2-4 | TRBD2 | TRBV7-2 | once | CASSWSGTSGLAKNIQYF | TGTGCCAGCAGCTGGTCCGGGACTAGCGGACTAGCCAAAAACATTCAGTACTTC
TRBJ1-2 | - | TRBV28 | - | CASRPYYGYTF | TGTGCCAGCAGACCTTACTATGGCTACACCTTC
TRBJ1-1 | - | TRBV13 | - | CASSLVNRVGTEAFF | TGTGCCAGCAGCTTAGTCAACAGGGTTGGCACTGAAGCTTTCTTT
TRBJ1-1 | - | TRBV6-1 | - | CASSERGGMNTEAFF | TGTGCCAGCAGTGAAAGGGGTGGGATGAACACTGAAGCTTTCTTT
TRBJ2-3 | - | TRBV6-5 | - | CASSWRSSTDTQYF | TGTGCCAGCAGTTGGCGGAGTAGCACAGATACGCAGTATTTT
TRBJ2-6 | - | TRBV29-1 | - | CSAGDSDGANVLTF | TGCAGCGCGGGGGACTCCGATGGGGCCAACGTCCTGACTTTC
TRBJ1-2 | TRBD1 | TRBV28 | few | CASSLTGVRRAYGYTF | TGTGCCAGCTCCCTGACAGGGGTTCGGAGGGCCTATGGCTACACCTTC
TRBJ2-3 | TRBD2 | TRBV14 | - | CASSPGLAGASTDTQYF | TGTGCCAGCAGCCCGGGACTAGCGGGAGCTAGCACAGATACGCAGTATTTT
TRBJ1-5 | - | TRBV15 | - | CATSRVGAYNQPQHF | TGTGCCACCAGCAGAGTAGGGGCCTACAATCAGCCCCAGCATTTT
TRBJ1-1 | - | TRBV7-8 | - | CASSSTQNMNTEAFF | TGTGCCAGCAGCTCAACACAAAACATGAACACTGAAGCTTTCTTT
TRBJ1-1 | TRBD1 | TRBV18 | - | CASSPRDRGNTEAFF | TGTGCCAGCTCCCCCCGGGACAGGGGGAACACTGAAGCTTTCTTT
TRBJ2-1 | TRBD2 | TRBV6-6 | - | CASTIAGGVNEQFF | TGTGCCAGTACGATAGCGGGCGGTGTGAATGAGCAGTTCTTC
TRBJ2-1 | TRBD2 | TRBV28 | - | CASSPRTLSGLVNEQFF | TGTGCCAGCAGCCCGCGGACGCTCTCGGGACTAGTCAATGAGCAGTTCTTC
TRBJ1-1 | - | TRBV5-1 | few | CASSLAGYTEAFF | TGCGCCAGCAGCTTGGCCGGGTACACTGAAGCTTTCTTT
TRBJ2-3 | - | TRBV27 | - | CASIQRNTDTQYF | TGTGCCAGCATTCAACGGAACACAGATACGCAGTATTTT
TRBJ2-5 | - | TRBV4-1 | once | CASSPGRGQETQYF | TGCGCCAGCAGCCCGGGACGGGGCCAAGAGACCCAGTACTTC
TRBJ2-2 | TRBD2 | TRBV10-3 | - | CAISESASGITGELFF | TGTGCCATCAGTGAGTCGGCTAGCGGGATAACCGGGGAGCTGTTTTTT
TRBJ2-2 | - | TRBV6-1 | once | CASSDRALAAGELFF | TGTGCCAGCAGTGACCGGGCCCTCGCCGCCGGGGAGCTGTTTTTT
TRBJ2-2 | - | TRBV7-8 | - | CASSPYSGNTGELFF | TGTGCCAGCAGCCCCTATAGCGGGAACACCGGGGAGCTGTTTTTT
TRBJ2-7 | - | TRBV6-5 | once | CASSSHRPGAYEQYF | TGTGCCAGCAGTTCCCACAGGCCGGGGGCCTACGAGCAGTACTTC
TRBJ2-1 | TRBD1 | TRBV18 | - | CASSPLGQGSRNEQFF | TGTGCCAGCTCCCCTTTGGGACAGGGAAGTCGAAATGAGCAGTTCTTC
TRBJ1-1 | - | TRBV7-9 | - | CASSLLQGNTEAFF | TGTGCCAGCAGCTTATTGCAGGGGAACACTGAAGCTTTCTTT
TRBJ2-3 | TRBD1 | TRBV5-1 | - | CASSLGGATDTQYF | TGCGCCAGCAGCTTAGGGGGCGCGACAGATACGCAGTATTTT
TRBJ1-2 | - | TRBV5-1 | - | CASSQWDGADYGYTF | TGCGCCAGCAGCCAATGGGACGGAGCCGACTATGGCTACACCTTC
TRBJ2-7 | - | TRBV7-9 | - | CASSLIGGSQLSYEQYF | TGTGCCAGCAGCTTAATAGGAGGCTCACAACTCTCCTACGAGCAGTACTTC
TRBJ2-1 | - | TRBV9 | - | CASSVGVGRFNNEQFF | TGTGCCAGCAGCGTAGGAGTTGGGCGGTTTAACAATGAGCAGTTCTTC
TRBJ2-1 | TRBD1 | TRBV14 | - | CASRPTGTPYNEQFF | TGTGCCAGCCGCCCGACAGGGACCCCCTACAATGAGCAGTTCTTC
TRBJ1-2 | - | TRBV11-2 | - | CASRSAREYGYTF | TGTGCCAGCAGAAGTGCTAGGGAGTATGGCTACACCTTC
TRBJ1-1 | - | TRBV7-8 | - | CASSLAGAVNTEAFF | TGTGCCAGCAGCTTAGCGGGCGCCGTGAACACTGAAGCTTTCTTT
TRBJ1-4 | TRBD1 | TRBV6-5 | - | CASSPGGWEKLFF | TGTGCCAGCAGCCCAGGGGGCTGGGAAAAACTGTTTTTT
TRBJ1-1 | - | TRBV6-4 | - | CASSLGAGFDTEAFF | TGTGCCAGCAGTCTTGGCGCAGGATTCGACACTGAAGCTTTCTTT
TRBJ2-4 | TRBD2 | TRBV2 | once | CASSGTGGDIQYF | TGTGCCAGCAGTGGGACGGGGGGGGACATTCAGTACTTC
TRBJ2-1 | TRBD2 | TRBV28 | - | CARLAVHSYNEQFF | TGTGCCCGCCTAGCGGTCCACTCCTACAATGAGCAGTTCTTC
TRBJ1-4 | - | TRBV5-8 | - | CASSQRGSTNEKLFF | TGTGCCAGCAGCCAACGAGGGTCAACTAATGAAAAACTGTTTTTT
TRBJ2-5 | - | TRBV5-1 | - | CASSLPEGGRGTQYF | TGCGCCAGCAGCCTCCCGGAGGGGGGGCGTGGGACCCAGTACTTC
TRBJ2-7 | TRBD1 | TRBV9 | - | CASSRGGGQGPLLAYEQYF | TGTGCCAGCAGCCGAGGAGGGGGACAGGGGCCCCTCCTAGCCTACGAGCAGTACTTC
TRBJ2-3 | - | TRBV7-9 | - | CASSLASTDTQYF | TGTGCCAGCAGCTTAGCGAGCACAGATACGCAGTATTTT
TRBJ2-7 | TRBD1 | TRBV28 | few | CATEPSGQGEFAEQYF | TGTGCCACCGAGCCGTCTGGACAGGGTGAATTTGCCGAGCAGTACTTC
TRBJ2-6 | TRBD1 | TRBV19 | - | CASSADRGEFNVLTF | TGTGCCAGTAGTGCTGACAGGGGGGAGTTTAACGTCCTGACTTTC
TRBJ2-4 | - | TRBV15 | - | CATSRETGTAKNIQYF | TGTGCCACCAGCAGAGAGACAGGCACAGCCAAAAACATTCAGTACTTC
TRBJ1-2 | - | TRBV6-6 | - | CASPGDTRAGYTF | TGTGCCAGCCCAGGGGACACCAGGGCTGGCTACACCTTC
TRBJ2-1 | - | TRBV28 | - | CASRGQLHNEQFF | TGTGCCAGCAGAGGACAGCTCCACAATGAGCAGTTCTTC
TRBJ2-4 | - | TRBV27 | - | CASVLGAGIQYF | TGTGCCAGCGTATTGGGGGCAGGCATTCAGTACTTC
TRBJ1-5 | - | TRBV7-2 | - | CASSLKWHNSNQPQHF | TGTGCCAGCAGCTTAAAGTGGCATAATAGCAATCAGCCCCAGCATTTT
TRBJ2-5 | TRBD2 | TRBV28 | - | CASKFGLGVETQYF | TGTGCCAGCAAATTCGGACTAGGGGTCGAGACCCAGTACTTC
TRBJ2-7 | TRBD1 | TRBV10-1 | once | CASSDPRDRDAYEQYF | TGCGCCAGCAGTGACCCAAGGGACAGGGATGCCTACGAGCAGTACTTC
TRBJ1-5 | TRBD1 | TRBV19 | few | CASRIQGVGQPQHF | TGTGCCAGTAGGATACAGGGGGTAGGTCAGCCCCAGCATTTT
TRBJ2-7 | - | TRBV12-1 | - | CASSRLALEQYF | TGTGCCAGCAGCCGACTAGCGCTCGAGCAGTACTTC
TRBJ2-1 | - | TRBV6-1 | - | CASSDGAAYNEQFF | TGTGCCAGCAGTGACGGGGCCGCCTACAATGAGCAGTTCTTC
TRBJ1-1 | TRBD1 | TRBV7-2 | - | CASSLTGGTGEAFF | TGTGCCAGCAGCTTGACAGGAGGGACAGGTGAAGCTTTCTTT
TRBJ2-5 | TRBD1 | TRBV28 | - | CASSQRTGVFVETQYF | TGTGCCAGCAGTCAACGGACAGGGGTGTTCGTTGAGACCCAGTACTTC
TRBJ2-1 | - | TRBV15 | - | CATSRDPGDEQFF | TGTGCCACCAGCAGAGACCCGGGGGATGAGCAGTTCTTC
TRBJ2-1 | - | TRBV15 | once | CATSRDPESYNEQFF | TGTGCCACCAGCAGAGATCCCGAATCCTACAATGAGCAGTTCTTC
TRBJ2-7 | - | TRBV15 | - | CATSRDPGAYEQYF | TGTGCCACCAGCAGAGATCCCGGAGCCTACGAGCAGTACTTC
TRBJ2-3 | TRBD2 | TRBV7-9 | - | CASSLGLAGASSTDTQYF | TGTGCCAGCAGCTTAGGACTAGCGGGCGCCTCTAGCACAGATACGCAGTATTTT
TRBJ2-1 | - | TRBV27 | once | CASSSRTRSSYNEQFF | TGTGCCAGCAGTTCCCGGACGAGAAGCTCCTACAATGAGCAGTTCTTC
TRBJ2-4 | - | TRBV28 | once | CASSSSGTPPKNAQYF | TGTGCCAGCAGTTCGTCCGGGACACCCCCCAAAAACGCTCAGTATTTC
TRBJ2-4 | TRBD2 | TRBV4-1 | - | CASSLERGAAKNIQYF | TGCGCCAGCAGCCTGGAGCGGGGTGCAGCCAAAAACATTCAGTACTTC